One and the same sample provided the 10 T cell receptor beta chains below, sequenced in a study of kidney transplant recipient with SARS-CoV-2 infection. TCRdb processed the reads anew with MiXCR; each CDR3 protein has one entry. The table lists 200,000 to 300,000 distinct CDR3 sequences, 25% to 30% of them singletons. Sequencing was performed on a blood sample, taken at baseline and on day 111 from a kidney transplant recipient. Receptors were obtained from a male patient between 25 and 39 years old who had COVID-19 and was a kidney transplant recipient. Some of the T cells might come from the graft donor.

This clonotype was found many times. The rearrangement joins TRBV20-1 to TRBJ1-5; D may be TRBD1 (6 bases). Trimming stripped 0 bases from V and 1 base from J, with 13 bases between. From germline, CDR1 is DFQATT and CDR2 SNEGSKA (reference sequence). This CDR3 spans 16 amino acids. DNA for the CDR3: TGCAGTGCTAGAGATGTACAGGGTCTAAGCAATCAGCCCCAGCATTTT. This encodes CSARDVQGLSNQPQHF.

This clonotype was seen at least ten times. V usage is TRBV28 and J usage is TRBJ1-6; unclear D gene. V was shortened by 7 bases and J by 2 bases, with 12 bases between the two germline ends. Germline V gene sequence: CDR1 MDHEN, CDR2 SYDVKM. The CDR3 has 15 residues. The CDR3 spells CASTSEAAYNSPLHF. As DNA, the CDR3 is TGTGCCAGCACTTCCGAGGCAGCCTATAATTCACCCCTCCACTTT.

This clonotype has a count of ten or more. J is TRBJ1-2 and V is TRBV6-1; no reliable D call. The CDR3 has 17 residues. Between the trimmed V and J ends, which lost 4 bases and 4 bases, there was a span of 22 bases. The V gene's germline CDR1 is MNHNS and CDR2 SASEGT. CDR3 region: CASSGSASMRKTYGYTF. Written as DNA, the CDR3 is TGTGCCAGCAGTGGAAGTGCCTCTATGCGAAAGACCTATGGCTACACCTTC.

This clonotype was seen many times. This chain joins TRBV3-1 and TRBJ1-1; D gene unclear. Trimming stripped 5 bases from V and 4 bases from J, with 23 bases between. Germline CDR1 LGHDT, CDR2 YNNKEL (reference sequence). The CDR3 is 17 amino acids. The CDR3 DNA is TGTGCCAGCAGCATCCAATGTCCCATTTCAATTCGCACTGAAGCTTTCTTT. This codes for CASSIQCPISIRTEAFF.

This clonotype was detected ten times or more. This chain uses TRBV11-2 with TRBJ2-6; D gene unclear. The germline CDR1 and CDR2 sequences are SGHAT and FQNNGV. Trimming removed 1 base at V and 1 base at J, with 2 bases between. The CDR3 loop spans 14 amino acids. In nucleotides, the CDR3 is TGTGCCAGCAGCTTAGCATCTGGGGCCAACGTCCTGACTTTC. Translating gives CASSLASGANVLTF.

The chain couples TRBV6-5 to TRBJ2-1, with 8 positions matching TRBD2. Per the germline V gene, CDR1 is MNHEY and CDR2 is SVGAGI. The CDR3 contains 19 residues. J gave up 1 base and V 2 bases, and 13 bases lay outside the gene matches. CDR3 sequence: CASSYGVPGLGLSYNEQFF. For the CDR3, the DNA is TGTGCCAGCAGTTACGGAGTGCCGGGACTAGGGTTGTCCTACAATGAGCAGTTCTTC.

Ten or more counts support this clonotype. This chain joins TRBV6-5 and TRBJ1-2; 7 positions match TRBD1. Germline V gene data show CDR1 as MNHEY and CDR2 as SVGAGI. The CDR3 is 14 residues long. Germline trimming cut 8 bases from V and 4 bases from J; bases unmatched to any gene: 10. This chain's CDR3 is CASGERTGLYGYTF. DNA of the CDR3: TGTGCCAGCGGGGAGCGGACAGGACTCTATGGCTACACCTTC.

As regards this clonotype: This may come from a read error, since a much larger clone is one base off. V usage is TRBV28 and J usage is TRBJ1-1; 7 bases map to TRBD1. This CDR3 has 15 residues. Trimming took 8 bases from V and 3 from J; bases not matched to a gene: 12. Germline CDR1 and CDR2: MDHEN and SYDVKM. The CDR3 nucleotides are TGTGCCAGCGGTTCTAACAGGGGAGGGGACACTGAAGCTTTCTTT. Its translation: CASGSNRGGDTEAFF.

This clonotype occurred a few times. The chain employs TRBV20-1 and TRBJ2-5; D remains ambiguous. CDR3 length: 12 residues. V was shortened by 3 bases and J by 4 bases, with 9 bases between the two germline ends. CDR1 and CDR2 (germline): DFQATT, SNEGSKA (reference sequence). CDR3 sequence reads: CSARLDGETQYF. The CDR3 region has the DNA TGCAGTGCTAGGCTAGATGGAGAGACCCAGTACTTC.

This clonotype was observed many times. V is TRBV15 and J is TRBJ1-4; maybe TRBD1 (6 bases). CDR3 length equals 15 residues. Germline values: CDR1 LNHNV, CDR2 YYDKDF (reference sequence). Trimming shortened V by 2 bases and J by 8 bases, and 15 bases separated the two germline ends. The CDR3 DNA sequence: TGTGCCACCAGCAGACCCGAAGGACAGCGCGAAAAACTGTTTTTT. This gives the protein CATSRPEGQREKLFF.